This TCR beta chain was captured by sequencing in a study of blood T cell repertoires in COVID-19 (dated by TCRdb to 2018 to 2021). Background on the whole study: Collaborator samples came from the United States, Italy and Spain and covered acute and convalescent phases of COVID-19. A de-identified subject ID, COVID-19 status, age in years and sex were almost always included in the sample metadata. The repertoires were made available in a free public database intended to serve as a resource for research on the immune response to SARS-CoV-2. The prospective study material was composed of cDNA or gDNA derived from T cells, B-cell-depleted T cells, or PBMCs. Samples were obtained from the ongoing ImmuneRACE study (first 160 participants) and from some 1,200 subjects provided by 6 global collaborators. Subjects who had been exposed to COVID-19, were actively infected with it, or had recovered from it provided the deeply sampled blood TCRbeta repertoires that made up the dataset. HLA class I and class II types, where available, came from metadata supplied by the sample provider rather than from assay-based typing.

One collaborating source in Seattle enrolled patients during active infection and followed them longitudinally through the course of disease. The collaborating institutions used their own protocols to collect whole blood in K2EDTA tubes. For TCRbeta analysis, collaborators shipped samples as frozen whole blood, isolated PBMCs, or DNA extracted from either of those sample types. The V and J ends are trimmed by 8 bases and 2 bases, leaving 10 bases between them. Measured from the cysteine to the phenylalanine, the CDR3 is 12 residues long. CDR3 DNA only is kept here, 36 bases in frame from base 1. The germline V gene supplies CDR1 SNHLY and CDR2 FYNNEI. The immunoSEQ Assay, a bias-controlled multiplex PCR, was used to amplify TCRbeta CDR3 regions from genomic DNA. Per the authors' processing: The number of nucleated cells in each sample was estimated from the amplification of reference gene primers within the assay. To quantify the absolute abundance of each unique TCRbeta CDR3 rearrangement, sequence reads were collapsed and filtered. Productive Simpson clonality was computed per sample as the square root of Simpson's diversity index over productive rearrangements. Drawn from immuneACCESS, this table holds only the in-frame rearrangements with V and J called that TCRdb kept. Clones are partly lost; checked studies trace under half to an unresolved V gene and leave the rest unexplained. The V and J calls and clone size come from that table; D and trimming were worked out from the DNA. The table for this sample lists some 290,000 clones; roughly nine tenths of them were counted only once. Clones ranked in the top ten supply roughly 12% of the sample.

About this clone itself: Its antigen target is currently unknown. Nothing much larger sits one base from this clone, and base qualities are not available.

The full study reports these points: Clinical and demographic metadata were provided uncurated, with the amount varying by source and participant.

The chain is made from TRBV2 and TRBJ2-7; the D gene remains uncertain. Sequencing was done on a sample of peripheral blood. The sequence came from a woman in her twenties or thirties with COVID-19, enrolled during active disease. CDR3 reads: CASRTETYEQYF. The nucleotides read TGTGCCAGCCGAACAGAAACCTACGAGCAGTACTTC.